This TCR beta chain was observed in a study of OX40 agonist ivuxolimab in advanced cancers. For the study at large: Ivuxolimab is a fully human IgG2 antibody that activates OX40 (CD134).

In germline, CDR1 is SGHDT, CDR2 YYEEEE. V shed 1 base and J shed 0 bases, with 8 bases lying between them. The CDR3 sequence is 16 residues long. This clone is a singleton in its sample. Using immunoSEQ multiplex PCR, the repertoire was profiled, and TCRdb retains in-frame clones only, with some absent. The sample has more than 7,500 clones, 88% seen once. The sequence derives from an adult with an advanced solid tumor such as melanoma, head and neck, liver or kidney cancer. The chain uses TRBV5-6 and TRBJ1-6; D not resolved. The sequencing used CD4+ or CD8+ T cells sorted from blood, collected in a trial of the OX40 agonist ivuxolimab. CDR3 sequence reads: CASSLKASSYNSPLHF. For the CDR3, the DNA is TGTGCCAGCAGCTTGAAAGCGAGCTCCTATAATTCACCCCTCCACTTT.